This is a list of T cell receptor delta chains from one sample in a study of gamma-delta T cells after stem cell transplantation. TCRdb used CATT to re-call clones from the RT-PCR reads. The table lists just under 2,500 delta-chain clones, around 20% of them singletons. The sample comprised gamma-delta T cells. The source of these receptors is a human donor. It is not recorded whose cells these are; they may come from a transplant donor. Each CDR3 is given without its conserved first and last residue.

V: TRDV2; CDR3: ACDTGWGSSSWDTRQMF
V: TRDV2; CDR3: ACDTGGVYTDKLI
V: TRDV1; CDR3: ALGPNGARSDKLI
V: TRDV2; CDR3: ACDTGDTRTLYTRQMF
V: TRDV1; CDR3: ALGEPPLKGDTLPGFI
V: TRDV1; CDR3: ALGELSGLLGITGGRYTDKLI
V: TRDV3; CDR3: ASIIPRTGGFTALSSWDTRQMF
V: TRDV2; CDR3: ACDTVWGIRWDTRQMF
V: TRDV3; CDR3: ALGWYTDKLI
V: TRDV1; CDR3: ALGDPTNGAGGCTDKLI
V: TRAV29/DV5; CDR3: AASLRGTTPPYTDKLI
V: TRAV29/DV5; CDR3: AASEGDGGYDADKLI
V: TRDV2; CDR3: ACDTVPYWGIRRYTDKLI
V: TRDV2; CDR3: AYDTGDTAQLF
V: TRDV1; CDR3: ALGDEGLSTGDLMYTDKLI
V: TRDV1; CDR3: ALGVLDSIHTDKLI
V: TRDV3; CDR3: AFNPPTGEKITDKLI
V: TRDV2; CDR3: ACEFFTGGLQTLSYTDKLI
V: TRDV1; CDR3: ALGERQNSYKKLGAVTALTAQLF
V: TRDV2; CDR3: ACDLLGASPAHLF
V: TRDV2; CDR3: ACDTALLGPNSSWDTRQMF
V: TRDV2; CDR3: ACDTVGGGTDKLI
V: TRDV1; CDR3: ALGALPTGDTDKLI
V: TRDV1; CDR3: ALGELMPPDPWTDKLI
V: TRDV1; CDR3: ALGELYRFTYLLGDTRGDKLI
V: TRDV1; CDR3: ALGELYPALGDKLI
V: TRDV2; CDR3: ACDSWGMPAQRF
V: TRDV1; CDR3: ALGEGPSSLTVIGYDTDKLI
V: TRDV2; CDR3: ACDTERRDTAIYTDNLI
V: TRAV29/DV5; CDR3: AASDPRRAYQYFQGADKLI
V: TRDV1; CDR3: ALGGAWAYTDKLI
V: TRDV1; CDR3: ALGENSLGGDTDKLI
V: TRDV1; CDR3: ALGEGPIIPGLIPLMSKLI
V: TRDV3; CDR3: AFSYWGILTDKLI
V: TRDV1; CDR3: ALGERRPGYWGIGTDKLI
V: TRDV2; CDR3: ACDRLGYADSWDTRQMF
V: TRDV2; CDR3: ACDTWGIRGSSWDTRQMF
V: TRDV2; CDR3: ACDTGGRGSPETHTDKLI
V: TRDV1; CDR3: ALGELGGDSYWGILGLI
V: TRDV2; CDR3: ACDGNTRPWDTRQMF
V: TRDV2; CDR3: ACDTLLGDTRKTAQLF
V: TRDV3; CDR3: ACPYWGIGNTDKLI
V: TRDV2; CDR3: ACDTDKLI
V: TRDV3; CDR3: AFRRWGSNTDKLI
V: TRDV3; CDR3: AFERPGTDKLI
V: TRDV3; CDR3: AFWLGERYTDKLI
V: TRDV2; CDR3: ARDTVGIRGTWDTRQMF
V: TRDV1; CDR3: ALGETPSVTDKLI
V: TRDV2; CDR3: ACDTASNWGDSWDTRQMF
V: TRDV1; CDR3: ALGELAWGIRLVADKLI
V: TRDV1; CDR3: ALGGGTYWVTAQLF
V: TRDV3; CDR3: ASRTGGYARKLI
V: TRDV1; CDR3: ALGDPTGLLGDTTDTDKLI
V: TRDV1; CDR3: ALGEMGRTYTDKLI